These 13 T cell receptor beta chains were sequenced from one sample in a study of blood T cell repertoires in COVID-19. Only in-frame clones appear in the TCRdb table, and some are missing; sequencing was by immunoSEQ multiplex PCR. The table shows about 220,000 clones, with around 84% occurring only once. Source material: peripheral blood. The receptors stem from a man between 50 and 59 years old with active or convalescent COVID-19.

This sequence joins TRBV7-3 and TRBJ2-2; no reliable D call. The V end was cut by 2 bases, the J end by 0 bases, with 10 bases between. The CDR3 consists of 16 residues. Germline loops: CDR1 SGHTA, CDR2 FQGTGA. The CDR3 is CASSLQQPANTGELFF. The DNA for the CDR3 is TGTGCCAGCAGCTTACAACAGCCCGCGAACACCGGGGAGCTGTTTTTT.

The chain recombines TRBV19 with TRBJ1-4; 8 nucleotides agree with TRBD1. Germline V lookup: CDR1 LNHDA, CDR2 SQIVND (reference sequence). The CDR3 runs to 14 residues. The V segment lost 2 bases and the J segment 8 bases; nucleotides outside the gene matches: 4. In DNA form, the CDR3 reads TGTGCCAGTAGTATACCAGGGGGCGCGGAAAAACTGTTTTTT. The encoded protein is CASSIPGGAEKLFF.

The chain carries TRBV6-5 and TRBJ2-3; 8 bases map to TRBD1. J gave up 3 bases and V 5 bases, and 4 bases lay outside the gene matches. The V gene's germline CDR1 is MNHEY and CDR2 SVGAGI. The CDR3 extends over 14 amino acids. The CDR3 DNA follows: TGTGCCAGCAGTCACAGGGACAGGACAGATACGCAGTATTTT. Translated, it gives CASSHRDRTDTQYF.

V gene TRBV2 combines with J gene TRBJ2-7; 16 nucleotides match TRBD2. The length of the CDR3 is 17 residues. Germline CDR1 reads SNHLY; CDR2 reads FYNNEI. Unmatched junction bases numbered 12, after V lost 6 bases and J lost 7 bases. In DNA, the CDR3 is TGTGCCAGCAGGCCGGGACTAGCGGGAGGGGCCAAAGGGGAGCAGTACTTC. It yields the protein CASRPGLAGGAKGEQYF.

The sample holds one count of this clone. The genes are TRBV7-9 and TRBJ1-1; D unresolved. There are 15 residues in the CDR3. CDR1 SEHNR and CDR2 FQNEAQ come from the germline V gene (reference sequence). Trimming took 1 base from V and 0 from J, leaving 9 bases between them. The CDR3 nucleotides read TGTGCCAGCAGCTTAGACAGCCTCATGAACACTGAAGCTTTCTTT. It is translated as CASSLDSLMNTEAFF.

This clone was detected a few times. The V call is TRBV6-1, the J call TRBJ1-3; the D gene is possibly TRBD1 (5 bases). Germline V gene sequence: CDR1 MNHNS, CDR2 SASEGT. Trimming took 4 bases from V and 2 from J, leaving 15 bases between them. The CDR3 contains 16 residues. The CDR3 nucleotides are TGTGCCAGCAGTGGGGGCTCCGGCAGCCCTGGAAACACCATATATTTT. It encodes CASSGGSGSPGNTIYF.

The chain combines TRBV28 with TRBJ2-1, with 11 bases lining up with TRBD1. Per germline, CDR1 MDHEN and CDR2 SYDVKM. The V and J ends lost 0 bases and 9 bases, in that order; junction bases with no gene match: 4. This CDR3 is built from 15 residues. In DNA form, the CDR3 reads TGTGCCAGCAGTTTATGGGACAGGGGGCCGGGTGAGCAGTTCTTC. It is translated as CASSLWDRGPGEQFF.

This rearrangement joins TRBV19 to TRBJ2-5; TRBD1 matches at 8 bases. The V gene end was trimmed by 4 bases and the J gene end by 2 bases; junction bases not matched to a gene: 6. From germline, CDR1 is LNHDA and CDR2 SQIVND (reference sequence). The CDR3 runs to 15 residues. The CDR3: CASSNWTGLQETQYF. The CDR3 DNA reads TGTGCCAGTAGTAACTGGACAGGGCTTCAAGAGACCCAGTACTTC.

This chain joins TRBV4-1 and TRBJ1-1; TRBD1 matches 7 bases. Losses at the gene ends were 1 base for V and 2 bases for J; bases not matched to a gene: 4. There are 15 residues in the CDR3. Germline V gene lookup returns CDR1 MGHRA and CDR2 YSYEKL. The CDR3 here is CASSQVTGINTEAFF. The CDR3 DNA reads as TGCGCCAGCAGCCAAGTGACAGGGATCAACACTGAAGCTTTCTTT.

The chain is built from TRBV12-2 and TRBJ1-2; the D call of TRBD1 is as the table states it, not checked on the DNA. TRBV12-2 is an annotated pseudogene. This CDR3 has 12 amino acids. The CDR3 DNA reads TGTGCAAGTCGCTTAGGGCAGGATGGCTACACCTTC. This translates into CASRLGQDGYTF.

V and J are TRBV13 and TRBJ2-3; TRBD2 agrees at 7 bases. Germline V gene sequence: CDR1 PRHDT, CDR2 FYEKMQ (reference sequence). The CDR3 sequence is 14 residues long. With V trimmed by 3 bases and J by 5 bases, 5 bases remained unmatched. The CDR3 here is CASSFGEGGDTQYF. The CDR3 DNA reads TGTGCCAGCAGCTTTGGGGAGGGCGGAGATACGCAGTATTTT. The variable domain in full, completed from reference TRBV13 and TRBJ2-3, reads AAGVIQSPRHLIKEKRETATLKCYPIPRHDTVYWYQQGPGQDPQFLISFYEKMQSDKGSIPDRFSAQQFSDYHSELNMSSLELGDSALYFCASSFGEGGDTQYFGPGTRLTVL.

The chain is built from TRBV3-1 (or the pseudogene TRBV3-2) and TRBJ1-2; D is ambiguous. V lost 2 bases to trimming and J lost 10 bases, with 11 bases between them. Germline-derived CDR1 and CDR2 are LGHDT and YNNKEL (reference sequence). The CDR3 covers 12 residues. CDR3 coding DNA: TGTGCCAGCAGCCAAACCGGGGTGGACTACACCTTC. Translation: CASSQTGVDYTF.

This rearrangement joins TRBV6-2 or TRBV6-3 to TRBJ2-5; D might be TRBD1 (5 bases). This CDR3 region has 15 residues. From germline, CDR1 is MNHEY and CDR2 SVGEGT. V gave up 2 bases and J gave up 5 bases, with 15 bases separating them. CDR3 DNA sequence: TGTGCCAGCAGTTACGGGGCAGGGAATATGGAGACCCAGTACTTC. It yields the protein CASSYGAGNMETQYF.